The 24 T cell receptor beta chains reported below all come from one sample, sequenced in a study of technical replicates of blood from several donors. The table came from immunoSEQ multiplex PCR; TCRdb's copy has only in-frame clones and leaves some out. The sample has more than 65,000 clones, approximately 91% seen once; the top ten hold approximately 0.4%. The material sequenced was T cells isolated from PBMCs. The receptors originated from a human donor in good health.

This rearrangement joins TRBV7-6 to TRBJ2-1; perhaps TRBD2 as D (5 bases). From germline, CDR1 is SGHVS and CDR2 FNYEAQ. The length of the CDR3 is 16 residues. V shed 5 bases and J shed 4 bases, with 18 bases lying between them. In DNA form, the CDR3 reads TGTGCCAGCAGCGGTGGGCTAGGAGGTGCATACAATGAGCAGTTCTTC. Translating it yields CASSGGLGGAYNEQFF.

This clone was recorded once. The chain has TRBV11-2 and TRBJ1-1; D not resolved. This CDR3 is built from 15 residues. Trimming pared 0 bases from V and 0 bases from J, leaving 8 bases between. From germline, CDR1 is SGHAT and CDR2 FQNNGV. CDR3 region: CASSLDVRVNTEAFF. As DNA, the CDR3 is TGTGCCAGCAGCTTAGATGTACGGGTGAACACTGAAGCTTTCTTT.

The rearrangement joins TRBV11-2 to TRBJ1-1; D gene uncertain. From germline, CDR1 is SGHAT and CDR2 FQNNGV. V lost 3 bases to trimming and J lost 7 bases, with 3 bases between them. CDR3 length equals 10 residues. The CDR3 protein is CASSFIEAFF. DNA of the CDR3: TGTGCCAGCAGCTTCATTGAAGCTTTCTTT.

The CDR3: CASSQETGSIISYEQYF. Written as DNA, the CDR3 is TGTGCCAGCAGCCAGGAGACAGGGTCCATTATATCCTACGAGCAGTACTTC. The chain joins TRBV4-2 to TRBJ2-7; TRBD1 agrees at 7 bases. CDR3 length equals 17 residues. V was clipped by 3 bases and J by 1 base; unmatched bases: 12. Germline loops: CDR1 LGHNA, CDR2 YNFKEQ.

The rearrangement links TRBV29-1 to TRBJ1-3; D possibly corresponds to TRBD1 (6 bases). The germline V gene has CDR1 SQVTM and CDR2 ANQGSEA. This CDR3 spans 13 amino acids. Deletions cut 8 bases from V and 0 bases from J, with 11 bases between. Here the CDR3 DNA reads TGCAGCTTTTCAGGGGCCTCTGGAAACACCATATATTTT. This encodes CSFSGASGNTIYF.

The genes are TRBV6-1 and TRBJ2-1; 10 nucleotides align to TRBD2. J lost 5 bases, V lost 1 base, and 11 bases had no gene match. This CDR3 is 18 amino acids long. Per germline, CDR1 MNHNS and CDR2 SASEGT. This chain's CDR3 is CASSEVPPSGSFHNEQFF. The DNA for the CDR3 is TGTGCCAGCAGTGAAGTACCGCCTAGCGGGAGTTTTCACAATGAGCAGTTCTTC.

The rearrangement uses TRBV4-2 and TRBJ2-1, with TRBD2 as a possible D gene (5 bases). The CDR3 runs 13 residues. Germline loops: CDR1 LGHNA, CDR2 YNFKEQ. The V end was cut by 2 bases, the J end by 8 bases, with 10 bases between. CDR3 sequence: CASSQSAGDEQFF. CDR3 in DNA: TGTGCCAGCAGCCAATCGGCGGGTGATGAGCAGTTCTTC.

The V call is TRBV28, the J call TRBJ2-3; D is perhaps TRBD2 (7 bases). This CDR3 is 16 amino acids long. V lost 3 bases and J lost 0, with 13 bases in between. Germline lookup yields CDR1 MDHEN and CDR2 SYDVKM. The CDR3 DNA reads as TGTGCCAGCAGTTTTCCCGGGGGGCGGAGCACAGATACGCAGTATTTT. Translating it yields CASSFPGGRSTDTQYF.

Written as DNA, the CDR3 is TGCGCCAGCAGCTTGGCACAGGGGGCCTACGAGCAGTACTTC. It translates to CASSLAQGAYEQYF. J is TRBJ2-7 and V is TRBV5-1; TRBD1 matches at 8 bases. Trimming at V came to 0 bases and at J to 2 bases, leaving 1 base not matched to a gene. This CDR3 has 14 amino acids. Germline values: CDR1 SGHRS, CDR2 YFSETQ.

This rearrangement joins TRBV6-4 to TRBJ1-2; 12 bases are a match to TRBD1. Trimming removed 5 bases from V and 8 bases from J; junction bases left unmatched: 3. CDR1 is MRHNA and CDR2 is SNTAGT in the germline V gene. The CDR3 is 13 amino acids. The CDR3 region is CASSRDRGHGYTF. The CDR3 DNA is TGTGCCAGCAGTAGGGACAGGGGGCACGGCTACACCTTC.

The CDR3 DNA reads TGTGCCAGCAGTGAAGCGAAGGGACAGGGTGGTTCAGGAAACACCATATATTTT. Protein sequence: CASSEAKGQGGSGNTIYF. The J gene is TRBJ1-3, the V gene TRBV6-1; TRBD1 matches at 9 bases. The CDR3 runs 18 residues. Trimming at V came to 0 bases and at J to 4 bases, leaving 10 bases not matched to a gene. Germline V CDR1 and CDR2: MNHNS, SASEGT.

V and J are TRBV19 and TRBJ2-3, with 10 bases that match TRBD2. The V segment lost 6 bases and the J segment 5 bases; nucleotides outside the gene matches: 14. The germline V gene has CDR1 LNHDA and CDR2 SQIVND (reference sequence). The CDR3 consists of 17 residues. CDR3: CASRPAPVSGRKDTQYF. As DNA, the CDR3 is TGTGCCAGTAGGCCAGCGCCCGTTAGCGGGAGGAAAGATACGCAGTATTTT.

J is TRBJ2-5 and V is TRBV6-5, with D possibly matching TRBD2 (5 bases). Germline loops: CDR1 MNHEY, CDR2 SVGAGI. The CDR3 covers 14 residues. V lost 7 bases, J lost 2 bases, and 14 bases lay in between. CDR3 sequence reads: CASNSFGEQETQYF. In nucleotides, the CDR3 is TGTGCCAGCAACAGTTTCGGGGAACAAGAGACCCAGTACTTC.

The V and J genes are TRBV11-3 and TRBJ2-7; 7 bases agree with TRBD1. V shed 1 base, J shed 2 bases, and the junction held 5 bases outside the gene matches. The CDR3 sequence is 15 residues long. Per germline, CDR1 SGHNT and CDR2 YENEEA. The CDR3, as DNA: TGTGCCAGCAGCTTAGTTGGCCAGGGGGCCTACGAGCAGTACTTC. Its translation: CASSLVGQGAYEQYF.

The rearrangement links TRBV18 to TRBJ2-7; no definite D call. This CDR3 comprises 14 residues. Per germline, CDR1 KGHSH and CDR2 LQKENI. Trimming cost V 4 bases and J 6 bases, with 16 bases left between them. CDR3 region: CASSQSLNDGEQYF. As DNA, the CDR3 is TGTGCCAGCTCACAGTCACTTAACGATGGCGAGCAGTACTTC.

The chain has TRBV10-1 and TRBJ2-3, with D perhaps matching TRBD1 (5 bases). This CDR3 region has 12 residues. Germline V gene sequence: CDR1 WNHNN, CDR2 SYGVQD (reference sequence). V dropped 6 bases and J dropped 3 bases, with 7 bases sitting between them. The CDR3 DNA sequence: TGCGCCAGCAGCAGGGATACAGATACGCAGTATTTT. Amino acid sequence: CASSRDTDTQYF.

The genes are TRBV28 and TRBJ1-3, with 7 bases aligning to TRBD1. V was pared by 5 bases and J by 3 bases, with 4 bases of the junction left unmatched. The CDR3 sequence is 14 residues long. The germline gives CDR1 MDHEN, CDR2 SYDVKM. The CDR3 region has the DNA TGTGCCAGCAGTACTACAGGGGTTGGAAACACCATATATTTT. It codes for CASSTTGVGNTIYF.

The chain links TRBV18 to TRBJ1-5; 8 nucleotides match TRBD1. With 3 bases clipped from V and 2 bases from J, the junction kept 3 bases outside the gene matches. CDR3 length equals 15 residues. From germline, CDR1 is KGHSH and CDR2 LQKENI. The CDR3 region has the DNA TGTGCCAGCTCACCTAACAGGGGGGGCAATCAGCCCCAGCATTTT. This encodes CASSPNRGGNQPQHF.

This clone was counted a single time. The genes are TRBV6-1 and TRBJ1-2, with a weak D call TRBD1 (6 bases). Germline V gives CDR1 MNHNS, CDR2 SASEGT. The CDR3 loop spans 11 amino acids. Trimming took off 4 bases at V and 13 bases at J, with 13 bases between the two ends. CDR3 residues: CASSGAPRGTF. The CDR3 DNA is TGTGCCAGCAGTGGGGCCCCCAGGGGCACCTTC.

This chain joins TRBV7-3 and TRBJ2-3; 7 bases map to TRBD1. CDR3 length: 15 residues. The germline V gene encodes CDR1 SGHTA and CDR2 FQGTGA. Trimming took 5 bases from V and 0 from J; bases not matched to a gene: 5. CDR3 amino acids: CASSPKGASTDTQYF. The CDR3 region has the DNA TGTGCCAGCAGCCCGAAGGGGGCTAGCACAGATACGCAGTATTTT.

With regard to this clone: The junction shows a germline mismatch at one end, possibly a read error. The CDR3 sequence: CASSQTSGRSDTQYF. DNA of the CDR3: TGTGCTAGCAGCCAGACTAGCGGGAGATCAGATACGCAGTATTTT. The chain joins TRBV7-7 to TRBJ2-3, with 12 positions matching TRBD2. Germline V gene lookup returns CDR1 SSHAT and CDR2 FNYEAQ (reference sequence). The CDR3 has 15 amino acids.

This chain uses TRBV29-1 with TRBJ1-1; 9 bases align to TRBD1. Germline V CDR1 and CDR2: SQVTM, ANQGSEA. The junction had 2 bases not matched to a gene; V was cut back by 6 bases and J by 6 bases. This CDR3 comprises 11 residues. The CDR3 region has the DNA TGCAGCGTAGACAGGGGGTCTGAAGCTTTCTTT. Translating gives CSVDRGSEAFF.

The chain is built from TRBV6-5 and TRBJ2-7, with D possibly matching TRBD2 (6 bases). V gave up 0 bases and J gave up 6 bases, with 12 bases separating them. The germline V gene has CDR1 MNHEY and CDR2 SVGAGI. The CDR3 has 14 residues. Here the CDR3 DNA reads TGTGCCAGCAGTTACTCAAACGGGGGAACCGAGCAGTACTTC. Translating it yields CASSYSNGGTEQYF.

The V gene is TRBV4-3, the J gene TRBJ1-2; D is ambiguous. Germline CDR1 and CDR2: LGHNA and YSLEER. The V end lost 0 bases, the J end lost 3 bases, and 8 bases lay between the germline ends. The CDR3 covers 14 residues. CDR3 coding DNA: TGCGCCAGCAGCCAAGATACCGGGGACTATGGCTACACCTTC. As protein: CASSQDTGDYGYTF.